The following is a TCR beta chain sequence with its context. By its share of the sample, this clonotype is medium-sized (0.01 to 0.1%). There is no known antigen for this receptor. The record has no base qualities; no much larger clone is one base away. This sample is part of a study of early T cells in non-severe SARS-CoV-2 infection (dated by TCRdb to the early 2020s). Notes on the research overall: Bulk RNA from unsorted whole blood was used for TCR sequencing, so alpha and beta chains could not be paired.

The study at large found these results: VDJdb matching was skewed toward anti-spike CD8 responses and likely underestimated virus-specific expansions, missing private and CD4 specificities.

Libraries were made using 5' RACE. For sequencing, a NextSeq 500 was employed. Unique molecular identifiers were attached to individual cDNA molecules in the TCR library protocol so that sequencing error and PCR bias could be corrected. Sequencing covered both TCR alpha and beta chains, and within each sample the abundances of alpha and beta sequences were tightly co-correlated. On the authors' methods: Decombinator V4 was used to annotate the V gene, J gene and CDR3 of the TCR sequences. TCRs were defined as expanded if a significant change between any two time points was detected under a Poisson model with p below 0.0001. Abundances of TCRs were expressed as counts per million after normalisation to the total number of TCRs sequenced in each sample. VDJdb, accessed 1 November 2021, was searched for CMV, EBV and SARS-CoV-2 annotated TCRs, excluding TCRs annotated for multiple antigens. TCRdb trimmed the raw reads at Q25, called clones with MiXCR and kept productive beta chains. Rows are unified per CDR3 protein, each entry keeping the most common DNA and genes. TCRdb, rather than the study authors, made the V and J calls. In all, the sample holds roughly 30,000 distinct CDR3 sequences, and about 4.6% of those were seen once. Of the sample, around an eighth is held by the ten largest clones.

A case-control design nested within a healthcare worker cohort in London, UK, was used, with weekly nasopharyngeal swab PCR tests and blood sampling performed. Healthcare workers were recruited between 23 and 31 March 2020, during the week of the UK lockdown, and were followed weekly for up to about 15 weeks. The TCR was taken from an adult who was a healthcare worker with PCR-confirmed SARS-CoV-2 infection or an uninfected control (not recorded which). The sequenced sample was whole blood.

CDR3 reads: CASTVSGTSYEQYF. In nucleotide form, the sequence is TGCGCCAGCACTGTATCCGGGACAAGCTACGAGCAGTACTTC. The chain is encoded by TRBV5-1 joined to TRBJ2-7; possibly the D gene is TRBD1, per 6 matching bases. V loses 6 bases of germline sequence and J loses 3 bases, and the interval between the two ends is 16 bases. CDR1 and CDR2 are read off the germline V gene as SGHRS and YFSETQ. The CDR3 contains 14 residues, cysteine and phenylalanine counted. The kept DNA is CDR3 alone, 42 bases in frame from the first base.